This TCR beta chain emerged from a study of blood T cell repertoires in COVID-19. About the study: Samples of COVID-19 (acute and convalescent) were obtained from the United States, Italy and Spain. In each case, the material was cDNA or gDNA derived from T cells, B-cell-depleted T cells, or PBMCs.

Original processing methods: The authors estimated nucleated cell counts from reference gene primer amplification. Only in-frame clones appear in the TCRdb table, and some are missing; sequencing was by immunoSEQ multiplex PCR. V and J calls and clone size are as listed in that table; D and trimming were resolved from the DNA. The sample comprises 100,000 to 150,000 clones, roughly 85% of which are singletons, and around 27% rests with the top ten. The CDR3 runs to 16 residues. J gave up 1 base and V 2 bases, and 5 bases lay outside the gene matches. Germline loops: CDR1 MNHNY, CDR2 SVGAGI (reference sequence).

The chain recombines TRBV6-6 with TRBJ2-7; 10 nucleotides line up with TRBD1. Sequencing used peripheral blood. The TCR sequence derives from a woman at least 80 years old with acute or convalescent COVID-19. CDR3 sequence reads: CASSYGRDRGSYEQYF. DNA of the CDR3: TGTGCCAGCAGTTACGGTCGGGACAGGGGATCCTACGAGCAGTACTTC.